The following is a TCR beta chain sequence with its context. The antigen remains undetermined. The sample originates from a study of T cells in localized non-small cell lung cancer. With 6 bases clipped from V and 5 bases from J, the junction kept 7 bases outside the gene matches. The germline gives CDR1 SNHLY, CDR2 FYNNEI. The CDR3 is made up of 14 amino acids. Study conclusions and caveats: The study found T cell clonality highest in uninvolved adjacent lung, above tumor. Adjacent lung held a median about 57 of the top 100 tumor clones.

Libraries were prepared by immunoSEQ multiplex PCR; TCRdb keeps only in-frame clonotypes and omits some of them. The sample holds over 40,000 clones, over 80% seen once. This TCR was sampled from a man aged 35-69 years with stage III lung adenocarcinoma. The material sequenced was peripheral blood mononuclear cells, taken before any cancer treatment. This chain links TRBV2 with TRBJ2-5; 9 bases are a match to TRBD1. CDR3 residues: CASRPGQGRETQYF. The CDR3 coding sequence is TGTGCCAGCAGGCCAGGACAGGGGAGGGAGACCCAGTACTTC. Looking up the rest from reference TRBV2 and TRBJ2-5 gives the full variable domain: EPEVTQTPSHQVTQMGQEVILRCVPISNHLYFYWYRQILGQKVEFLVSFYNNEISEKSEIFDDQFSVERPDGSNFTLKIRSTKLEDSAMYFCASRPGQGRETQYFGPGTRLLVL.